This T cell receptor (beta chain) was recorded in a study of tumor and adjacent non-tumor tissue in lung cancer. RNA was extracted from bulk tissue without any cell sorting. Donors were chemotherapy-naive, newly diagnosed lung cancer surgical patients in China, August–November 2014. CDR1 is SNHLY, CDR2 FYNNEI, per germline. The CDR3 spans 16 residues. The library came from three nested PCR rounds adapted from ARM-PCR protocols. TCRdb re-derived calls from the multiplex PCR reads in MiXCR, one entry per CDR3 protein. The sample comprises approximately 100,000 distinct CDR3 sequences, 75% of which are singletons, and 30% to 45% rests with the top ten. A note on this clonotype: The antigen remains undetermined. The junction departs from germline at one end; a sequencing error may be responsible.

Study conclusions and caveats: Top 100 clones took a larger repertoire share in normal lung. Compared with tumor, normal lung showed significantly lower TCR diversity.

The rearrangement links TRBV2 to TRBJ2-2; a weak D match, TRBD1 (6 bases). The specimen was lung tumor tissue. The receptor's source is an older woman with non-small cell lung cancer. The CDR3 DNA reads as TGTGCCAGCAGAAATCGTACAGGGCACCTCACCGGAGAGCTGTTTTTT. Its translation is CASRNRTGHLTGELFF.